This passage covers 26 T cell receptor beta chains from one sample sequenced in a study of T cells in Graves' hyperthyroidism and ophthalmopathy. Template material for amplifying TCR beta CDR3 regions consisted of RNA transcripts. The HTBI primer set was used in a first-round RT-PCR of the TCR CDR3. TCRdb reprocessed the multiplex PCR reads with MiXCR, giving one entry per CDR3 protein. This sample has roughly 280,000 distinct CDR3 sequences, with about 15% found just once. Source material: blood. The receptor set was obtained from a woman in her sixties or seventies with Graves' ophthalmopathy.

This clonotype was observed many times. The V and J genes are TRBV5-6 and TRBJ2-1, with 14 positions matching TRBD2. Trimming cost V 4 bases and J 4 bases; bases outside gene matches: 7. This CDR3 has 17 residues. Germline V lookup: CDR1 SGHDT, CDR2 YYEEEE. For the CDR3, the DNA is TGTGCCAGCAGCCCGGGACTAGCGGGAGTAATTTACAATGAGCAGTTCTTC. Translation gives CASSPGLAGVIYNEQFF.

A few counts support this clonotype. The chain employs TRBV20-1 and TRBJ1-2; no firm D call. This CDR3 has 15 amino acids. Germline CDR1 and CDR2: DFQATT and SNEGSKA (reference sequence). Trimming cost V 5 bases and J 0 bases, with 16 bases left between them. The CDR3 loop reads CSAWNYRPANYGYTF. DNA of the CDR3: TGCAGTGCTTGGAACTACCGGCCTGCTAACTATGGCTACACCTTC.

Points on this clonotype: A much larger clone is a single base away; this may be a read error. V usage is TRBV6-2 or TRBV6-3 and J usage is TRBJ1-5; D remains unclear. This CDR3 spans 13 amino acids. Germline CDR1 reads MNHEY; CDR2 reads SVGEGT. The CDR3 spells CASSYYVHQPRHF. CDR3 DNA: TGTGCCAGCAGTTACTACGTCCATCAGCCCCGGCATTTT.

This clonotype was counted many times. The rearrangement uses TRBV2 and TRBJ2-3, with 10 bases aligning to TRBD2. Germline CDR1 reads SNHLY; CDR2 reads FYNNEI. With V trimmed by 3 bases and J by 1 base, 7 bases remained unmatched. This CDR3 has 17 amino acids. The DNA of the CDR3 is TGTGCCAGCAGTGACTTTTCCGGGACTAGCGGCACAGATACGCAGTATTTT. It is translated as CASSDFSGTSGTDTQYF.

The V call is TRBV20-1, the J call TRBJ2-1, with a tentative D call TRBD2 (5 bases). The ends were cut back, 2 bases at V and 12 bases at J, with 29 bases in the middle. The germline gives CDR1 DFQATT, CDR2 SNEGSKA (reference sequence). The CDR3 consists of 17 residues. For the CDR3, the DNA is TGCAGTGCTAGACCCCCTCCCGGGATATACCACAATGATGGGCAGTTCTTC. It translates to CSARPPPGIYHNDGQFF.

The table lists this clonotype with a count of one. The chain couples TRBV6-5 to TRBJ2-7; unclear D gene. This CDR3 spans 15 amino acids. V lost 0 bases, J lost 7 bases, and 16 bases lay in between. Per germline, CDR1 MNHEY and CDR2 SVGAGI. The CDR3: CASSYSQGTKWEQYF. DNA of the CDR3: TGTGCCAGCAGTTACTCTCAAGGCACAAAATGGGAGCAGTACTTC.

This clonotype was seen more than once but under ten times. The chain employs TRBV11-2 and TRBJ2-7; 11 nucleotides match TRBD2. Germline V lookup: CDR1 SGHAT, CDR2 FQNNGV. The CDR3 covers 16 residues. Trimming removed 3 bases from V and 2 bases from J; junction bases left unmatched: 6. The CDR3 region has the DNA TGTGCCAGCAGCTTTAAGGGACTAGCGGCAACCTACGAGCAGTACTTC. This codes for CASSFKGLAATYEQYF.

There are many counts of this clonotype. V usage is TRBV2 and J usage is TRBJ1-4; D is possibly TRBD1 (6 bases). The CDR3 runs to 13 residues. V shed 6 bases and J shed 4 bases, with 9 bases lying between them. Per germline, CDR1 SNHLY and CDR2 FYNNEI. CDR3 bases: TGTGCCAGCAGGACAGGCCTTAATGAAAAACTGTTTTTT. It yields the protein CASRTGLNEKLFF.

The genes are TRBV15 and TRBJ2-7; possible D gene TRBD1, 5 bases. The V end lost 1 base, the J end lost 3 bases, and 13 bases lay between the germline ends. This CDR3 is built from 15 residues. Germline V lookup: CDR1 LNHNV, CDR2 YYDKDF (reference sequence). Here the CDR3 DNA reads TGTGCCACCAGCAGAGGTGGGGCCAAGAGCTACGAGCAGTACTTC. It is translated as CATSRGGAKSYEQYF.

Details on this clonotype: A clone one base away is much larger, so this may be a read error. The V and J genes are TRBV6-1 and TRBJ1-1; D may be TRBD1 (5 bases). V lost 3 bases and J 5 bases, leaving 13 bases between the germline ends. The CDR3 is 14 residues long. Germline V gene data show CDR1 as MNHNS and CDR2 as SASEGT. The CDR3 nucleotides are TGTGCCAGCAGTGAGTCGCGGGGGGGGACTGAAGCTTTCTTT. Its protein is CASSESRGGTEAFF.

With regard to this clonotype: The conserved closing phenylalanine or tryptophan is absent in this CDR3, likely reflecting a read error. The genes are TRBV5-1 and TRBJ2-2; 8 bases agree with TRBD2. The CDR3 runs to 15 residues. The V gene's germline CDR1 is SGHRS and CDR2 YFSETQ. V lost 4 bases to trimming and J lost 1 base; unmatched junction nucleotides: 3. The CDR3 reads CASSQGLGNTGELFS. Here the CDR3 DNA reads TGCGCCAGCAGCCAGGGACTAGGGAACACCGGGGAGCTGTTTTCT.

The V gene is TRBV20-1, the J gene TRBJ2-1; D gene unclear. Trimming took 3 bases from V and 10 from J, leaving 13 bases between them. The CDR3 is 12 residues long. CDR1 DFQATT and CDR2 SNEGSKA come from the germline V gene (reference sequence). The CDR3 DNA reads TGCAGTGCTAGTACCCGGGCCTTCGAGCAGTTCTTC. It translates to CSASTRAFEQFF.

Ten or more counts support this clonotype. V gene TRBV11-2 combines with J gene TRBJ2-1; the match to TRBD1 covers 7 bases. This CDR3 is 18 amino acids long. Germline loops: CDR1 SGHAT, CDR2 FQNNGV. V gave up 5 bases and J gave up 10 bases; unmatched junction bases: 23. The CDR3 protein is CASSLRPAGTDSIKEQFF. CDR3 sequence (DNA): TGTGCCAGCAGCCTAAGACCAGCCGGGACAGATTCGATCAAGGAGCAGTTCTTC. Full variable domain (remainder filled in from reference TRBV11-2 and TRBJ2-1): EAGVAQSPRYKIIEKRQSVAFWCNPISGHATLYWYQQILGQGPKLLIQFQNNGVVDDSQLPKDRFSAERLKGVDSTLKIQPAKLEDSAVYLCASSLRPAGTDSIKEQFFGPGTRLTVL.

This clonotype was observed at least ten times. The chain combines TRBV3-1 with TRBJ1-5; D call uncertain. The CDR3 has 13 residues. Trimming pared 1 base from V and 3 bases from J, leaving 4 bases between. Germline-derived CDR1 and CDR2 are LGHDT and YNNKEL (reference sequence). The CDR3 DNA is TGTGCCAGCAGCCAAGGTCTCAATCAGCCCCAGCATTTT. This gives the protein CASSQGLNQPQHF.

This clonotype was picked up many times. The genes are TRBV5-1 and TRBJ2-1; TRBD2 matches at 9 bases. The CDR3 consists of 15 residues. Per the germline V gene, CDR1 is SGHRS and CDR2 is YFSETQ. J was trimmed by 8 bases and V by 0 bases; bases with no gene match: 6. Here the CDR3 DNA reads TGCGCCAGCAGCTTGGCGAGGGCTAGCGGGGATGAGCAGTTCTTC. It encodes CASSLARASGDEQFF.

In this sample, this clonotype turned up a few times. The rearrangement links TRBV7-2 to TRBJ2-5, with a possible D match to TRBD1 (5 bases). This CDR3 is 13 amino acids long. V lost 0 bases to trimming and J lost 5 bases, with 7 bases between them. Germline CDR1 reads SGHTA; CDR2 reads FQGNSA. CDR3 residues: CASSLARDETQYF. The DNA of the CDR3 is TGTGCCAGCAGCTTAGCCAGGGATGAGACCCAGTACTTC.

This clonotype showed up just a few times. The chain couples TRBV20-1 to TRBJ2-3; 11 positions agree with TRBD2. Per germline, CDR1 DFQATT and CDR2 SNEGSKA (reference sequence). The CDR3 runs to 15 residues. J gave up 5 bases and V 1 base, and 5 bases lay outside the gene matches. The CDR3, as DNA: TGCAGTGCTAGAGCTAGCGGGGGGCCTGGAGATACGCAGTATTTT. Encoded protein: CSARASGGPGDTQYF.

This clonotype was seen repeatedly, ten times or more. The J gene is TRBJ2-3, the V gene TRBV28, with no clear D. Germline-derived CDR1 and CDR2 are MDHEN and SYDVKM. Deletions cut 6 bases from V and 3 bases from J, with 13 bases between. The CDR3 loop spans 14 amino acids. The CDR3 reads CASRPPSSTDTQYF. CDR3 bases: TGTGCCAGCAGACCCCCGTCGAGTACAGATACGCAGTATTTT.

The chain uses TRBV6-5 and TRBJ1-3, with D unresolved. The V end was cut by 0 bases, the J end by 0 bases, with 6 bases between. The germline V gene encodes CDR1 MNHEY and CDR2 SVGAGI. There are 15 residues in the CDR3. CDR3 protein: CASSYSKNSGNTIYF. DNA of the CDR3: TGTGCCAGCAGTTACTCTAAGAACTCTGGAAACACCATATATTTT.

J is TRBJ1-6 and V is TRBV3-1; the D is unclear. The CDR3 consists of 17 residues. V dropped 3 bases and J dropped 7 bases, with 19 bases sitting between them. The germline V gene encodes CDR1 LGHDT and CDR2 YNNKEL (reference sequence). CDR3 region: CASSHHDPGLRNSPLHF. The CDR3 region has the DNA TGTGCCAGCAGCCATCATGATCCCGGACTGAGGAATTCACCCCTCCACTTT. Based on the CDR3 plus reference TRBV3-1 and TRBJ1-6, the full variable domain is DTAVSQTPKYLVTQMGNDKSIKCEQNLGHDTMYWYKQDSKKFLKIMFSYNNKELIINETVPNRFSPKSPDKAHLNLHINSLELGDSAVYFCASSHHDPGLRNSPLHFGNGTRLTVT.

This clonotype was seen at least ten times. The V and J genes are TRBV27 and TRBJ2-7; TRBD2 matches 13 bases. The CDR3 loop spans 14 amino acids. V lost 6 bases and J lost 6; bases outside the gene matches: 5. Germline V gene sequence: CDR1 MNHEY, CDR2 SMNVEV (reference sequence). The CDR3, as DNA: TGTGCCAGCAGCCCCGGGACTAGCGGGACCGAGCAGTACTTC. As protein: CASSPGTSGTEQYF.

The chain combines TRBV4-1 with TRBJ1-1; TRBD1 matches 8 bases. The ends lost 9 bases at V and 0 bases at J; junction bases unmatched: 6. The CDR3 is 14 residues long. Germline CDR1 MGHRA, CDR2 YSYEKL. The CDR3 DNA reads TGCGCCAGTAAGCAGGGGGCCATGAACACTGAAGCTTTCTTT. It translates to CASKQGAMNTEAFF.

In its sample, this clonotype was seen many times. This chain connects TRBV12-3 or TRBV12-4 to TRBJ2-1; D is possibly TRBD1 or TRBD2 (5 bases each). The V and J ends lost 4 bases and 1 base respectively, with 14 bases between them. CDR3 length equals 16 residues. CDR3 nucleotide sequence: TGTGCCAGCAGTTCCCGGGGCGGTCGATCCTACAATGAGCAGTTCTTC. It specifies CASSSRGGRSYNEQFF.

Many counts were recorded for this clonotype. The chain employs TRBV7-3 and TRBJ1-2; 9 bases align to TRBD1. Germline V gene data show CDR1 as SGHTA and CDR2 as FQGTGA. The V and J ends lost 4 bases and 7 bases, in that order; junction bases with no gene match: 10. This CDR3 is built from 15 residues. In nucleotides, the CDR3 is TGTGCCAGCAGCTCAACCGGGACAGGGAGGTCTGGCTACACCTTC. Amino acid sequence: CASSSTGTGRSGYTF.

DNA of the CDR3: TGTGCCAGCAGCTTTCGGGGGGAACCTCCCTACGAGCAGTACTTC. As protein: CASSFRGEPPYEQYF. The chain employs TRBV7-2 and TRBJ2-7; 7 bases align to TRBD2. The CDR3 has 15 amino acids. Germline loops: CDR1 SGHTA, CDR2 FQGNSA. V lost 3 bases, J lost 2 bases, and 7 bases stayed unmatched.

The chain combines TRBV5-1 with TRBJ1-1, with 7 nucleotides matching TRBD1. CDR3 length equals 14 residues. V was pared by 2 bases and J by 3 bases, with 4 bases of the junction left unmatched. Germline V gene lookup returns CDR1 SGHRS and CDR2 YFSETQ. CDR3 region: CASSFVTGDTEAFF. CDR3 coding DNA: TGCGCCAGCAGCTTTGTAACAGGGGACACTGAAGCTTTCTTT.